These 7 T cell receptor beta chains were all obtained from the same sample, sequenced in a study of blood T cell repertoires in COVID-19. Assay used: immunoSEQ multiplex PCR; TCRdb lists only in-frame clones, some missing. The sample contains around 300,000 clones, around 90% of which appear only once. The sample was peripheral blood. These receptors all stem from a man aged 50 or older with acute or convalescent COVID-19.

The chain has TRBV30 and TRBJ1-5; perhaps TRBD1 as D (6 bases). Trimming cost V 4 bases and J 2 bases, with 12 bases left between them. Germline CDR1 and CDR2: GTSNPN and SVGIG (reference sequence). The CDR3 is 14 residues long. The chain's CDR3 is CAWTQGLGNQPQHF. Written as DNA, the CDR3 is TGTGCCTGGACTCAGGGGCTCGGCAATCAGCCCCAGCATTTT.

This clone was picked up a small number of times. The chain couples TRBV10-1 to TRBJ2-2; 8 positions agree with TRBD1. V lost 3 bases to trimming and J lost 5 bases; unmatched junction nucleotides: 8. This CDR3 is built from 16 residues. Germline V gene lookup returns CDR1 WNHNN and CDR2 SYGVQD (reference sequence). Here the CDR3 DNA reads TGCGCCAGCAGTGACCGGACAGGGTGGAAGACCGGGGAGCTGTTTTTT. It specifies CASSDRTGWKTGELFF.

This chain links TRBV9 with TRBJ1-1, with D maybe TRBD1 (5 bases). Germline values: CDR1 SGDLS, CDR2 YYNGEE. CDR3 length: 13 amino acids. Trimming shortened V by 3 bases and J by 3 bases, and 9 bases separated the two germline ends. CDR3 region: CASSGRRDTEAFF. CDR3 in DNA: TGTGCCAGCAGCGGGCGCAGGGACACTGAAGCTTTCTTT.

Here the CDR3 DNA reads TGTGCCAGCAGTGACAGGGGGAAAGCTTTCTTT. Translation: CASSDRGKAFF. The chain combines TRBV12-3 or TRBV12-4 with TRBJ1-1; 9 positions match TRBD1. This CDR3 is 11 amino acids long. Losses at the gene ends were 5 bases for V and 9 bases for J; bases not matched to a gene: 1.

The chain uses TRBV5-1 and TRBJ2-2; 8 bases are a match to TRBD1. Germline V lookup: CDR1 SGHRS, CDR2 YFSETQ. Losses at the gene ends were 4 bases for V and 3 bases for J; bases not matched to a gene: 5. The CDR3 runs 15 residues. The CDR3 reads CASSPDRGDTGELFF. CDR3 coding DNA: TGCGCCAGCAGCCCTGACAGGGGTGACACCGGGGAGCTGTTTTTT.

The gene calls are TRBV11-2 and TRBJ1-1; TRBD1 matches at 9 bases. V gave up 6 bases and J gave up 1 base; unmatched junction bases: 3. Germline loops: CDR1 SGHAT, CDR2 FQNNGV. The CDR3 extends over 14 amino acids. CDR3 amino acids: CASRGTGPNTEAFF. The CDR3 DNA sequence: TGTGCCAGCAGGGGGACAGGGCCGAACACTGAAGCTTTCTTT. Looking up the rest from reference TRBV11-2 and TRBJ1-1 gives the full variable domain: EAGVAQSPRYKIIEKRQSVAFWCNPISGHATLYWYQQILGQGPKLLIQFQNNGVVDDSQLPKDRFSAERLKGVDSTLKIQPAKLEDSAVYLCASRGTGPNTEAFFGQGTRLTVV.

The chain joins TRBV6-2 or TRBV6-3 to TRBJ1-2; 7 nucleotides match TRBD1. The CDR3 runs to 14 residues. Germline values: CDR1 MNHEY, CDR2 SVGEGT. J lost 7 bases, V lost 0 bases, and 5 bases had no gene match. CDR3 coding DNA: TGTGCCAGCAGTTACTCACAGGGGCGGGCTGGCTACACCTTC. Residues: CASSYSQGRAGYTF.